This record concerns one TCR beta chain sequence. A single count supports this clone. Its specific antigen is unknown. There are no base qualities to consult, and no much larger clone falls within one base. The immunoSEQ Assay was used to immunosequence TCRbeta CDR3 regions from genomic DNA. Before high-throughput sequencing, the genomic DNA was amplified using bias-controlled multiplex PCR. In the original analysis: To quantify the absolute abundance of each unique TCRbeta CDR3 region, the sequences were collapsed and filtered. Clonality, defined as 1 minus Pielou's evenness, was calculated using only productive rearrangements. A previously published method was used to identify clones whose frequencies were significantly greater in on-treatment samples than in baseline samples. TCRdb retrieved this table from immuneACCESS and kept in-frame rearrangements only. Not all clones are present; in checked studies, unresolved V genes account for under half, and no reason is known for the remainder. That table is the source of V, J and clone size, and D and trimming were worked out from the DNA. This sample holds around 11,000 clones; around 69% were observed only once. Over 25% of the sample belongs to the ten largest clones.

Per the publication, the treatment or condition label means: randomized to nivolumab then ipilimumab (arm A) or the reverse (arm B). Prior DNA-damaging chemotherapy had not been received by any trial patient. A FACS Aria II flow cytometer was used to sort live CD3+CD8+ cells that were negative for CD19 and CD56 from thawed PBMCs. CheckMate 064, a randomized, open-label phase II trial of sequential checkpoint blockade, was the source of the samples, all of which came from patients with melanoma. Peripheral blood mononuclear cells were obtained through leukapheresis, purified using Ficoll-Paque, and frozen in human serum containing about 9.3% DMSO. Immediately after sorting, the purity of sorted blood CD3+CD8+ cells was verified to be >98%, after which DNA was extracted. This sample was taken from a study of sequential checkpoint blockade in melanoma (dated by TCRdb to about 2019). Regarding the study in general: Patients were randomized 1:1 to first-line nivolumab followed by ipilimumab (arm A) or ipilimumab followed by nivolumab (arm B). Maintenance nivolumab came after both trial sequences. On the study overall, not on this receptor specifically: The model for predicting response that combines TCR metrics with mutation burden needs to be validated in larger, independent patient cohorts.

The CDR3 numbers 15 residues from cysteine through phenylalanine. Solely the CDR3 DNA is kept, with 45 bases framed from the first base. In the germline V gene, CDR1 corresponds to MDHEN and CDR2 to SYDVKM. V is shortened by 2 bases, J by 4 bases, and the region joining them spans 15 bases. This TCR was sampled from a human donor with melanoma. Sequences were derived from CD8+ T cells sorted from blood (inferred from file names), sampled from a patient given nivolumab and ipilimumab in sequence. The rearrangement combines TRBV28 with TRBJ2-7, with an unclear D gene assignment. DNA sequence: TGTGCCAGCAGTTTAGGGCCCACATTGTTTTACGAGCAGTACTTC. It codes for CASSLGPTLFYEQYF.